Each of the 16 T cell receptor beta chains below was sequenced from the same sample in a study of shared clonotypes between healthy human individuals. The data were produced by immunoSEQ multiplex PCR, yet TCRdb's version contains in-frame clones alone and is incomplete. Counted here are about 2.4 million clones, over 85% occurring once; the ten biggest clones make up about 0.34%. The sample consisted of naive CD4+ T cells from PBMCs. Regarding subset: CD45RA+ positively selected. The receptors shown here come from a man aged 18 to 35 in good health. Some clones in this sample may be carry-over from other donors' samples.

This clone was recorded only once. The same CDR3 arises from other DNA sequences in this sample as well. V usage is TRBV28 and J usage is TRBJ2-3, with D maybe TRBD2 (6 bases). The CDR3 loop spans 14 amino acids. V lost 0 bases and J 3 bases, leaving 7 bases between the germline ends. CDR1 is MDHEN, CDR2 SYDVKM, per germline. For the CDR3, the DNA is TGTGCCAGCAGTTTATGGGAGGGGACAGATACGCAGTATTTT. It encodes CASSLWEGTDTQYF.

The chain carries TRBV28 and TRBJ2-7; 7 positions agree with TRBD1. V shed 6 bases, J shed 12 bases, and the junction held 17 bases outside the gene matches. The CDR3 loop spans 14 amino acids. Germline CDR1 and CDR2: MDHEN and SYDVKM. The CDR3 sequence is CASSVTGPSRVSYF. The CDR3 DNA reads TGTGCCAGCAGCGTGACAGGGCCTTCAAGGGTTTCGTACTTC.

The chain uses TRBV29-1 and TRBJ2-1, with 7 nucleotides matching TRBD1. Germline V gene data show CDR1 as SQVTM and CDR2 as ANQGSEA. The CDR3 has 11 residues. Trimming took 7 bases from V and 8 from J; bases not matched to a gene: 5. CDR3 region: CSARQGDEQFF. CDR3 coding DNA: TGCAGCGCCCGACAGGGCGATGAGCAGTTCTTC.

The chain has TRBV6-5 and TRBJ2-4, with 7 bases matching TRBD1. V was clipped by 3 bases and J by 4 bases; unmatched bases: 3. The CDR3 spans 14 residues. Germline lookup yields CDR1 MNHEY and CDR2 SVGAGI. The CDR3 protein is CASSYRGQKNIQYF. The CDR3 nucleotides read TGTGCCAGCAGTTATAGGGGACAGAAAAACATTCAGTACTTC.

CDR3 in amino acids: CASSSIHEGGGSYEQYF. The CDR3 region has the DNA TGTGCCAGCAGTTCCATCCACGAGGGGGGAGGCTCCTACGAGCAGTACTTC. The chain joins TRBV28 to TRBJ2-7, with D perhaps matching TRBD1 or TRBD2 (6 bases each). This CDR3 has 17 residues. V lost 4 bases, J lost 0 bases, and 19 bases lay in between. Germline CDR1 and CDR2: MDHEN and SYDVKM.

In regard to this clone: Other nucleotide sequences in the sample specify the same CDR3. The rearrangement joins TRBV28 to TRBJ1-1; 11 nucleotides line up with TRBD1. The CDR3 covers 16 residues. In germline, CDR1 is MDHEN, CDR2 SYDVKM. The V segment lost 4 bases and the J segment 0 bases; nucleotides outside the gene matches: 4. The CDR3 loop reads CASSSRTGGLNTEAFF. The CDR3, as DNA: TGTGCCAGCAGTTCGAGGACAGGGGGCCTGAACACTGAAGCTTTCTTT.

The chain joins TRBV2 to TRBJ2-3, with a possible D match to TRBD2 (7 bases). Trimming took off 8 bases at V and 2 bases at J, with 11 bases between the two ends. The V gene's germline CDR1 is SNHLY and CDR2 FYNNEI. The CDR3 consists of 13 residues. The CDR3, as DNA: TGTGCCAGCGGGGGGGGCTACACAGATACGCAGTATTTT. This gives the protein CASGGGYTDTQYF.

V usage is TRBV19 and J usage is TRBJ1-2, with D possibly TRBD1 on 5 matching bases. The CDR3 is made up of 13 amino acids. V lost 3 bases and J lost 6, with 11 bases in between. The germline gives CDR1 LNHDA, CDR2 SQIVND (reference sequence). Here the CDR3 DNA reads TGTGCCAGTAGTATTCTGGGGGTACATGGCTACACCTTC. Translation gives CASSILGVHGYTF. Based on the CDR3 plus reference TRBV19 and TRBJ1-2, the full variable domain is DGGITQSPKYLFRKEGQNVTLSCEQNLNHDAMYWYRQDPGQGLRLIYYSQIVNDFQKGDIAEGYSVSREKKESFPLTVTSAQKNPTAFYLCASSILGVHGYTFGSGTRLTVV.

CDR3 residues: CASSLLDSNQPQHF. DNA for the CDR3: TGTGCCAGCAGTTTGCTTGACAGCAATCAGCCCCAGCATTTT. J is TRBJ1-5 and V is TRBV27, with no clear D. V lost 3 bases to trimming and J lost 1 base, with 7 bases between them. Looked up from germline, CDR1 is MNHEY and CDR2 is SMNVEV (reference sequence). This CDR3 region has 14 residues.

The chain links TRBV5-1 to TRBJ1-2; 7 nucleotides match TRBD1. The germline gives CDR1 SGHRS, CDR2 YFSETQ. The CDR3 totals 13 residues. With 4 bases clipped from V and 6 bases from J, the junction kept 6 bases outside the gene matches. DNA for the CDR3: TGCGCCAGCAGCCACGAGACAGGGAATGGCTACACCTTC. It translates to CASSHETGNGYTF.

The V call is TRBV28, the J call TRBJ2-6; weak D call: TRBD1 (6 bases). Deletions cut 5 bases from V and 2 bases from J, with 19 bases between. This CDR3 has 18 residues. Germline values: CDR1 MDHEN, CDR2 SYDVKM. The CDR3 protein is CASSPHQGMSAGANVLTF. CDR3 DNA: TGTGCCAGCAGTCCACACCAGGGGATGAGCGCTGGGGCCAACGTCCTGACTTTC.

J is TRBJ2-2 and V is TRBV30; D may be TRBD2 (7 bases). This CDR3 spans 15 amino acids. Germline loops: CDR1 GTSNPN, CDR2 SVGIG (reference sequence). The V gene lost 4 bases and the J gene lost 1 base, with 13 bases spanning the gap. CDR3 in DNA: TGTGCCTGGATGAGGGGGGGCCGGAACACCGGGGAGCTGTTTTTT. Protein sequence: CAWMRGGRNTGELFF. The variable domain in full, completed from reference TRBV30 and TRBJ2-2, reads SQTIHQWPATLVQPVGSPLSLECTVEGTSNPNLYWYRQAAGRGLQLLFYSVGIGQISSEVPQNLSASRPQDRQFILSSKKLLLSDSGFYLCAWMRGGRNTGELFFGEGSRLTVL.

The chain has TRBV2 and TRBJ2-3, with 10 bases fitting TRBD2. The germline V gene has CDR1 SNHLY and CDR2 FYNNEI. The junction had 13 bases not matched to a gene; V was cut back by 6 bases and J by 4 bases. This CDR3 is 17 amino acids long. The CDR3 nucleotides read TGTGCCAGCAGCCAAGGACGAGCGGGAGGGTTTCCAGATACGCAGTATTTT. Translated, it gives CASSQGRAGGFPDTQYF.

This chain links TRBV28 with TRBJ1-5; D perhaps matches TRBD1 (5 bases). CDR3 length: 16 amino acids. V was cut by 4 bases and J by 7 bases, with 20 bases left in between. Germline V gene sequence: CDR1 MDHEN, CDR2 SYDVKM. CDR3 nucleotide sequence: TGTGCCAGCAGTTCGACCGGGACCTCCGTGCGGCAGCCCCAGCATTTT. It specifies CASSSTGTSVRQPQHF.

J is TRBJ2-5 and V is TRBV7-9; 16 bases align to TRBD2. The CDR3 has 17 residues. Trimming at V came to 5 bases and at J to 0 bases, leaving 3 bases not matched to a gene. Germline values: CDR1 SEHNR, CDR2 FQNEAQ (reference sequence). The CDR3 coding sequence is TGTGCCAGCAGCACGGGACTAGCGGGAGGGTACCAAGAGACCCAGTACTTC. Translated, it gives CASSTGLAGGYQETQYF.

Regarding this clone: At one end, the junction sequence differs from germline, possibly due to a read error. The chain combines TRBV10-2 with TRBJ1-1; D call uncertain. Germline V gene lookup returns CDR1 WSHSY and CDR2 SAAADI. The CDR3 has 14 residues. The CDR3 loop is CAISESNSRTEAFF. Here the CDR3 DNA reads TGTGCCATCAGTGAGTCTAACAGTCGGACCGAAGCTTTCTTT.